A selection of T cell receptor beta chains follows, all from one sample in a study of CD8 T cells in Susac syndrome. Each CDR3 protein gets one entry after TCRdb re-called the immunoSEQ multiplex PCR reads with MiXCR. The table records about 300,000 distinct CDR3 sequences, 92% of them present only once. The sample comprised CD4+ T cells from PBMCs. Source of these receptors: a human donor with multiple sclerosis. Each CDR3 is given with its conserved first and last residue. Each record gives: J gene, D gene, V gene, clone size, CDR3 protein, CDR3 DNA. The D gene is left open where the match is weak. Expanded clones are given a class, and other clones once, few, many or no size at all.

J: TRBJ2-1; D: NA; V: TRBV2; size: NA; CDR3: CASIRRNDNEQFF; DNA: TGTGCCAGCATTAGGCGTAATGATAATGAGCAGTTCTTC
J: TRBJ2-7; D: NA; V: TRBV2; size: NA; CDR3: CASGLLRTGEQYF; DNA: TGTGCCAGCGGGTTGCTCCGGACGGGCGAGCAGTACTTC
J: TRBJ2-1; D: TRBD2; V: TRBV20-1; size: NA; CDR3: CSAHAPTSGSYNEQFF; DNA: TGCAGTGCCCACGCCCCCACTAGCGGGTCCTACAATGAGCAGTTCTTC
J: TRBJ2-3; D: TRBD2; V: TRBV12-3/TRBV12-4; size: NA; CDR3: CASSSGLADTDTQYF; DNA: TGTGCCAGCAGTAGCGGACTAGCGGACACAGATACGCAGTATTTT
J: TRBJ2-1; D: TRBD2; V: TRBV19; size: NA; CDR3: CASKAAGLAVNEQFF; DNA: TGTGCCAGCAAAGCCGCAGGACTAGCCGTCAATGAGCAGTTCTTC
J: TRBJ1-2; D: NA; V: TRBV10-2; size: NA; CDR3: CASSESIQVPTYGYTF; DNA: TGCGCCAGCAGTGAGTCGATACAGGTCCCGACATATGGCTACACCTTC
J: TRBJ2-1; D: NA; V: TRBV10-3; size: NA; CDR3: CAIRVGIGNEQFF; DNA: TGTGCCATCAGGGTGGGTATAGGGAATGAGCAGTTCTTC
J: TRBJ2-2; D: NA; V: TRBV6-4; size: NA; CDR3: CASSDSASVTGELFF; DNA: TGTGCCAGCAGTGACTCTGCTAGCGTAACCGGGGAGCTGTTTTTT
J: TRBJ1-2; D: NA; V: TRBV6-1; size: once; CDR3: CASSEALDAGTYGYTF; DNA: TGTGCCAGCAGTGAAGCGTTAGACGCGGGGACCTATGGCTACACCTTC
J: TRBJ1-6; D: NA; V: TRBV5-5; size: NA; CDR3: CASSFTWGNSPLHF; DNA: TGTGCCAGCAGCTTCACCTGGGGTAATTCACCCCTCCACTTT